This T cell receptor (beta chain) emerged from a study of blood T cell repertoires in COVID-19. Study-wide context: Samples of COVID-19 (acute and convalescent) were obtained from the United States, Italy and Spain. The cDNA or gDNA used as material had been derived from T cells, B-cell-depleted T cells, or PBMCs.

In the study's own analysis: Nucleated cell number was recorded as an estimate derived from reference gene primer amplification. Only in-frame clones appear in the TCRdb table, and some are missing; sequencing was by immunoSEQ multiplex PCR. Clone size and the V and J calls come from that table; the DNA yielded D and trimming. The table lists some 110,000 clones, less than 85% of them singletons. CDR1 and CDR2 from the germline V gene are KGHSH and LQKENI. The ends lost 2 bases at V and 1 base at J; junction bases unmatched: 6. This CDR3 is built from 16 residues. The origin of this receptor is a man aged 25 to 45 with acute or convalescent COVID-19. This chain uses TRBV18 with TRBJ2-5, with TRBD2 matching over 8 bases. The specimen sequenced was peripheral blood. The CDR3 reads CASSPKVAGPQETQYF. CDR3 bases: TGTGCCAGCTCACCAAAGGTAGCGGGGCCCCAAGAGACCCAGTACTTC.